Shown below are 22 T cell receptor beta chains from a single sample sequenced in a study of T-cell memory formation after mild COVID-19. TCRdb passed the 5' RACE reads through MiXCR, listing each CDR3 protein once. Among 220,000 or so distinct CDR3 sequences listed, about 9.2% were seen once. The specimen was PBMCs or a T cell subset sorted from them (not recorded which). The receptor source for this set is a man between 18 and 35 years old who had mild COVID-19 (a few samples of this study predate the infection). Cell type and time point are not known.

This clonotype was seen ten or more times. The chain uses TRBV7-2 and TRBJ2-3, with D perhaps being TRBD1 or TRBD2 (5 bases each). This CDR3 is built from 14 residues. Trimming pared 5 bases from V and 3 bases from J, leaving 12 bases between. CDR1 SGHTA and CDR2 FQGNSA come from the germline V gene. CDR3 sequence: CASSLGPQTDTQYF. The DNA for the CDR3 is TGTGCCAGCAGCCTGGGACCACAGACAGATACGCAGTATTTT.

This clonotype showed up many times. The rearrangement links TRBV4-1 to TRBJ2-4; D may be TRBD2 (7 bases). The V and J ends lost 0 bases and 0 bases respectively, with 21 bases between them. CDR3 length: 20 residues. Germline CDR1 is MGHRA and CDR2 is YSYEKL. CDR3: CASSQDFGQWGGLAKNIQYF. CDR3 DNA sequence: TGCGCCAGCAGCCAAGATTTCGGTCAGTGGGGGGGCCTAGCCAAAAACATTCAGTACTTC.

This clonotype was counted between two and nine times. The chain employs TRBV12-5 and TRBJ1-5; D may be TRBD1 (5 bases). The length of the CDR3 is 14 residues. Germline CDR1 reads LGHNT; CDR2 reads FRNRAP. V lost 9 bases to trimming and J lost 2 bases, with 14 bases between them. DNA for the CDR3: TGTGCTAGGGGGGGGGTAAAGGGCAATCAGCCCCAGCATTTT. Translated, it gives CARGGVKGNQPQHF.

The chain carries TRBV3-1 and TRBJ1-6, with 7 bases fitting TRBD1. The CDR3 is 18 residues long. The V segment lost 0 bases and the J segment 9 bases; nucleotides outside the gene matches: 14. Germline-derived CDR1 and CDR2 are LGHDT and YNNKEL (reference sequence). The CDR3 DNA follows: TGTGCCAGCAGCCAAGATTGGTCAGGGGGATTTATTGGTTCACCCCTCCACTTT. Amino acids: CASSQDWSGGFIGSPLHF.

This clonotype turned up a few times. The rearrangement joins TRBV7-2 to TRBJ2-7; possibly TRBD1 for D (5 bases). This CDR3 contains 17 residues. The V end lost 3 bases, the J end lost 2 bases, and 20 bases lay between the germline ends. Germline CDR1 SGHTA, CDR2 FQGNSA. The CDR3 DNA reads TGTGCCAGCAGCTTTTTCACCGCTGGGGCTGGCGCCTACGAGCAGTACGTC. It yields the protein CASSFFTAGAGAYEQYV.

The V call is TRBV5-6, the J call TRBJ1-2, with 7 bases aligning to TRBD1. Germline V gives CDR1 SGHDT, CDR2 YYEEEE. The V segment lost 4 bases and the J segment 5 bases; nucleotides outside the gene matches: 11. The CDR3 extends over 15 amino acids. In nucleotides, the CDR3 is TGTGCCAGCAGCCCGACAGGGCGAACGAGTTATGGCTACACCTTC. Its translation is CASSPTGRTSYGYTF. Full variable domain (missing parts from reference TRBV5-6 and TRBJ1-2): DAGVTQSPTHLIKTRGQQVTLRCSPKSGHDTVSWYQQALGQGPQFIFQYYEEEERQRGNFPDRFSGHQFPNYSSELNVNALLLGDSALYLCASSPTGRTSYGYTFGSGTRLTVV.

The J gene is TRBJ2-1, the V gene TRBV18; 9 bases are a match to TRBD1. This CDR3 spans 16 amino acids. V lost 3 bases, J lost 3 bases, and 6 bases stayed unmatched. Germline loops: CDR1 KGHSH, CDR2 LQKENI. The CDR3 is CASSPLGQGNYNEQFF. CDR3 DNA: TGTGCCAGCTCACCCCTGGGACAGGGCAACTACAATGAGCAGTTCTTC.

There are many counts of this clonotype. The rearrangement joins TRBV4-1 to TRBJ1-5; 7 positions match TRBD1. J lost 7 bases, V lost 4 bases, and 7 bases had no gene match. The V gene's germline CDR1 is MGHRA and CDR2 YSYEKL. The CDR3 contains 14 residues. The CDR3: CASSRTQGNQPQHF. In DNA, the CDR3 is TGCGCCAGCAGCCGCACACAGGGGAACCAGCCCCAGCATTTT.

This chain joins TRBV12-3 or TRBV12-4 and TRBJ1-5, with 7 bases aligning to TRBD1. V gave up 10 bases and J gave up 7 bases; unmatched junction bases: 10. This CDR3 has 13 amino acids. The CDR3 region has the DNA TGTGCCACCTCCGGGACAGTAAGCCAGCCCCAGCATTTT. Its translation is CATSGTVSQPQHF.

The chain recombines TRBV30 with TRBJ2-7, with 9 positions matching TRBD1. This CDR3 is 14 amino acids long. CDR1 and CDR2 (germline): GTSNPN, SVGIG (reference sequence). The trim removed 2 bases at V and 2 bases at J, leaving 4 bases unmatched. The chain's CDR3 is CAWSSRQGAYEQYF. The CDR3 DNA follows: TGTGCCTGGAGTTCCCGACAGGGGGCCTACGAGCAGTACTTC.

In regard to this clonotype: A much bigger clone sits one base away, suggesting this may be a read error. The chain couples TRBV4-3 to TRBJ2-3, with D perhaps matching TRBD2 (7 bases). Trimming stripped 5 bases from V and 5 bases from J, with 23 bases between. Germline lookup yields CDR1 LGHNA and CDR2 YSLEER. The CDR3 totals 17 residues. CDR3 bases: TGCGCCAGCAGCTTCTCGACTAGCTGGGGGGCCGGAGATACGCAGTATTTT. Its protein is CASSFSTSWGAGDTQYF.

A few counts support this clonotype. DNA of the CDR3: TGCAGCGTTGGGTACGGACAGGGTCAGGGTTGGCGGTACTTC. Translating gives CSVGYGQGQGWRYF. The chain links TRBV29-1 to TRBJ2-7; 8 bases match TRBD1. Germline loops: CDR1 SQVTM, CDR2 ANQGSEA. The CDR3 length is 14 residues. The junction had 17 bases not matched to a gene; V was cut back by 4 bases and J by 12 bases.

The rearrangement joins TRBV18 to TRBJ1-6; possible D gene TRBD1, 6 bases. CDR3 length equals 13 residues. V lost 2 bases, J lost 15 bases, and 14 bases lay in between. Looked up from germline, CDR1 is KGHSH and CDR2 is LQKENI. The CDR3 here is CASSPEGGRGLHF. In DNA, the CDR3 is TGTGCCAGCTCACCAGAGGGAGGCAGGGGCCTCCACTTT.

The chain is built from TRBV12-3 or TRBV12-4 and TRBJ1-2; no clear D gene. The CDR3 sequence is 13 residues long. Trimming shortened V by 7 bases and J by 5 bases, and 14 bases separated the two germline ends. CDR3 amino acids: CASKADWLYGYTF. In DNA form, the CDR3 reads TGTGCCAGCAAAGCAGACTGGTTGTATGGCTACACCTTC.

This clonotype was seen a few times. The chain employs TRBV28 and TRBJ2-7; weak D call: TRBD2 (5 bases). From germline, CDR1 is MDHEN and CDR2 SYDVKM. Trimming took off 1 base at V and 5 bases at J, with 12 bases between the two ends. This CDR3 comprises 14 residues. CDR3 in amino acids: CASSLSPSQNEQYV. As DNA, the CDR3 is TGTGCCAGCAGTTTATCGCCTAGCCAAAACGAGCAGTACGTC.

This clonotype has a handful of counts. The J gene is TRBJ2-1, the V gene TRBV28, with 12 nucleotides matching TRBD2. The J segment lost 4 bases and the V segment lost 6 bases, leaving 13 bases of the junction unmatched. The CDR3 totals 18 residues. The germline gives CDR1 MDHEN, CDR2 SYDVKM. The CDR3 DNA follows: TGTGCCAGCAGGACGACTAGCGGGGGAGGGGTTTTGTACAATGAGCAGTTCTTC. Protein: CASRTTSGGGVLYNEQFF.

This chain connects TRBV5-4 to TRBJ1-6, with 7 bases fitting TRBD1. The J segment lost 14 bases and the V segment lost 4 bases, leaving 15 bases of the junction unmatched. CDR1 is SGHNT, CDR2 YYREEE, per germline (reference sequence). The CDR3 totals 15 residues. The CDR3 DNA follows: TGTGCCAGCAGCCCCGGTGCAGGGGGTGACCTCACCCTCCACTTT. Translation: CASSPGAGGDLTLHF. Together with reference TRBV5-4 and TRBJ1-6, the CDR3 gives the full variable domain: ETGVTQSPTHLIKTRGQQVTLRCSSQSGHNTVSWYQQALGQGPQFIFQYYREEENGRGNFPPRFSGLQFPNYSSELNVNALELDDSALYLCASSPGAGGDLTLHFGNGTRLTVT.

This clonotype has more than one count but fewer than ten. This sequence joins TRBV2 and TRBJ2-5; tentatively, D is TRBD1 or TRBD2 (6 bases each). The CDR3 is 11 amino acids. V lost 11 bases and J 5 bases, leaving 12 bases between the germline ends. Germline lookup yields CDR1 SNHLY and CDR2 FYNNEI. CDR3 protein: CAVQGGETQYF. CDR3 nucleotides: TGTGCCGTCCAAGGGGGGGAGACCCAGTACTTC.

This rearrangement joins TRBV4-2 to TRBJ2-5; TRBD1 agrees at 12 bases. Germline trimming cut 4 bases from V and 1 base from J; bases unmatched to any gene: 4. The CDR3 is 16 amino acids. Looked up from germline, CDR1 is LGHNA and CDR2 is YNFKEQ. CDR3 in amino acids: CASSLGTGGFQETQYF. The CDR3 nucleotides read TGTGCCAGCAGCCTCGGGACAGGGGGCTTCCAAGAGACCCAGTACTTC.

CDR3 nucleotide sequence: TGCAGCGTCAAACCGGCAGGGGTTATGGGAGAGACCCAGTACTTC. This codes for CSVKPAGVMGETQYF. The J gene is TRBJ2-5, the V gene TRBV29-1, with a tentative D call TRBD1 (6 bases). The CDR3 totals 15 residues. Trimming left V 6 bases short and J 4 bases short, with 21 bases between. Looked up from germline, CDR1 is SQVTM and CDR2 is ANQGSEA.

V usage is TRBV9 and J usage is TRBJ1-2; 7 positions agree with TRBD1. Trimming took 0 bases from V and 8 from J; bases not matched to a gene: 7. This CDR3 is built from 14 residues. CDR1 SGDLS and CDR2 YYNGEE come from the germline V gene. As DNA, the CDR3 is TGTGCCAGCAGCGTAGATGACAGGGCTGGCGGCTACACCTTC. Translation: CASSVDDRAGGYTF.

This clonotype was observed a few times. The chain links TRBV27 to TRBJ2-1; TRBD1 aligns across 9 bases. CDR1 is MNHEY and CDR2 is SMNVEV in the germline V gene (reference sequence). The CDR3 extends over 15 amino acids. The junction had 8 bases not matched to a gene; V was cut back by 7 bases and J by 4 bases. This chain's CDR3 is CASNVRDRAYNEQFF. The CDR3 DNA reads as TGTGCCAGCAATGTCCGGGACAGGGCATACAATGAGCAGTTCTTC.